This TCR beta chain was profiled in a study of radiation and T cells in renal cell carcinoma. The time point denotes: blood 2 weeks post-SBRT. Treatment of the sample: 15 Gy SBRT to primary tumor, nephrectomy 4 weeks later. Method: immunoSEQ multiplex PCR; TCRdb's copy keeps in-frame clones and lacks some. The data contain fewer than 150,000 clones, more than 70% of them seen just once; the ten biggest clones take up 5.5% to 6.5%. The V end lost 0 bases, the J end lost 8 bases, and 10 bases lay between the germline ends. The CDR3 runs to 13 residues. The germline V gene has CDR1 LGHNA and CDR2 YSLEER.

This clonotype originated in a woman between 65 and 79 years old with renal cell carcinoma. The source was blood, collected from a patient whose treatment included radiotherapy and nephrectomy. J is TRBJ1-2 and V is TRBV4-3, with no clear D. CDR3 residues: CASSQDRAGGYTF. CDR3 nucleotides: TGCGCCAGCAGCCAAGATAGGGCGGGGGGCTACACCTTC.